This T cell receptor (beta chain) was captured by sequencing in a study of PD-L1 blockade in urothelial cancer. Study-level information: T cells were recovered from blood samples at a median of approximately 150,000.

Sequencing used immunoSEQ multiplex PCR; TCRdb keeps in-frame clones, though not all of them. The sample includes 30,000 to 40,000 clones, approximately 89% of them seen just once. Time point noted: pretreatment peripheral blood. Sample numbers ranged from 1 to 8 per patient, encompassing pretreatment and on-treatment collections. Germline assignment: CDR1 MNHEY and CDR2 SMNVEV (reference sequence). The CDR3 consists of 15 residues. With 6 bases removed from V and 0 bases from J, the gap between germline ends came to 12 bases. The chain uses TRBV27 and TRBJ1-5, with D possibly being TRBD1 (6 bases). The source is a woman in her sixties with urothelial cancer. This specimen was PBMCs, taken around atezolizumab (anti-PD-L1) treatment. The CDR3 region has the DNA TGTGCCAGCAGATTGACAGGACGTAGCAATCAGCCCCAGCATTTT. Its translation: CASRLTGRSNQPQHF.